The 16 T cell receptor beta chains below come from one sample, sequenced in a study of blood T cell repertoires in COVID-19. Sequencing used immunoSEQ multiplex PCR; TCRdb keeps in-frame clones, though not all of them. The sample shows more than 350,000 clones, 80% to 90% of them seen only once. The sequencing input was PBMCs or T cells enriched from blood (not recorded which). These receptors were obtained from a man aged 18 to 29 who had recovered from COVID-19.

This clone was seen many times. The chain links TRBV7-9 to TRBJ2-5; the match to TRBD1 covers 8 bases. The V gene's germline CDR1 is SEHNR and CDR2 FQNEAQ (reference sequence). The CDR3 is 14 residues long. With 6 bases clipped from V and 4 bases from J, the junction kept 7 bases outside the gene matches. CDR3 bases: TGTGCCAGCAGAAGCGACAGGGGACCAGAGACCCAGTACTTC. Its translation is CASRSDRGPETQYF.

CDR3: CASSILIGDSNQPQHF. For the CDR3, the DNA is TGTGCCAGTAGTATCCTCATCGGGGATAGCAATCAGCCCCAGCATTTT. The gene calls are TRBV19 and TRBJ1-5; D gene ambiguous. CDR1 LNHDA and CDR2 SQIVND come from the germline V gene (reference sequence). The CDR3 contains 16 residues. V shed 3 bases and J shed 0 bases, with 12 bases lying between them.

In nucleotides, the CDR3 is TGTGCCAGCAGCGTAGAAGTTATAATTGGGGCGGGAGGTAATGAGCAGTTCTTC. Translating gives CASSVEVIIGAGGNEQFF. The rearrangement links TRBV9 to TRBJ2-1, with 8 bases identical to TRBD2. CDR1 is SGDLS, CDR2 YYNGEE, per germline. CDR3 length equals 18 residues. After removal of 0 bases from V and 7 bases from J, the junction contained 15 bases not matched to a gene.

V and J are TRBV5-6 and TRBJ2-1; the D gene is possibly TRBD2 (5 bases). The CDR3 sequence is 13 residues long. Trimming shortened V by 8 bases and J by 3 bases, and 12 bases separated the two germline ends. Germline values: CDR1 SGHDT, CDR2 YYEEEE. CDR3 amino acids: CASNTEGYNEQFF. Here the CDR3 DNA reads TGTGCCAGTAATACAGAGGGCTACAATGAGCAGTTCTTC.

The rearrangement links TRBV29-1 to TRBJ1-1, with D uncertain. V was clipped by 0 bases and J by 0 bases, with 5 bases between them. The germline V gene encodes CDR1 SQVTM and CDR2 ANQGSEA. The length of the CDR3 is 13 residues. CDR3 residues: CSVEDPVNTEAFF. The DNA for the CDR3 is TGCAGCGTTGAAGACCCAGTGAACACTGAAGCTTTCTTT.

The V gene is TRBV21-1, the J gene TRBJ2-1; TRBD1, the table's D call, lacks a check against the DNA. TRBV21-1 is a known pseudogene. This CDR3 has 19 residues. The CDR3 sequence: CASSKASRKDKASYNEQFF. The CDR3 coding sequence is TGTGCCAGCAGCAAAGCGTCTCGGAAAGACAAGGCCTCCTACAATGAGCAGTTCTTC.

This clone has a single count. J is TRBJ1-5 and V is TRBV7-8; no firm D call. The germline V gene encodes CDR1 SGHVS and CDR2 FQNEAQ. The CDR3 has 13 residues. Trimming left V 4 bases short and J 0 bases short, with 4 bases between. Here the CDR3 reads CASSSFSNQPQHF. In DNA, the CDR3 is TGTGCCAGCAGCTCCTTTAGCAATCAGCCCCAGCATTTT.

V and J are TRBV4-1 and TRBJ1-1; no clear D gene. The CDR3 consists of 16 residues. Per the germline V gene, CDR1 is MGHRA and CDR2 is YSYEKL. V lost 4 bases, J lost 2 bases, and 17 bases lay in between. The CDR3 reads CASSPLSGSFNTEAFF. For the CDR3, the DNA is TGCGCCAGCAGCCCTCTAAGCGGGTCTTTTAACACTGAAGCTTTCTTT.

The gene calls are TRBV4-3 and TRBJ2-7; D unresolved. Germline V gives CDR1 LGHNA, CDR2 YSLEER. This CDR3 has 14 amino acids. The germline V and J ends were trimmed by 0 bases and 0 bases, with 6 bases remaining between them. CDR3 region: CASSQDSSSYEQYF. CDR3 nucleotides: TGCGCCAGCAGCCAAGATTCTAGCTCCTACGAGCAGTACTTC.

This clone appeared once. CDR3: CASSPGAGNSYEQYF. CDR3 bases: TGTGCCAGCAGCCCGGGTGCCGGGAACTCCTACGAGCAGTACTTC. The genes are TRBV14 and TRBJ2-7; tentative D call: TRBD2 (5 bases). The germline gives CDR1 SGHDN, CDR2 FVKESK. Between the trimmed V and J ends, which lost 4 bases and 0 bases, there was a span of 13 bases. The CDR3 consists of 15 residues.

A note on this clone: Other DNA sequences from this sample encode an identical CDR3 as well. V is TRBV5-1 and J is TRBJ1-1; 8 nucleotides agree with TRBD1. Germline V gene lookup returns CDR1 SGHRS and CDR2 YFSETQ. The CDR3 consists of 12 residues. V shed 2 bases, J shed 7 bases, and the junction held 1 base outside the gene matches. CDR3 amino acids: CASSFDRGEAFF. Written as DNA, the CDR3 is TGCGCCAGCAGCTTTGACAGGGGTGAAGCTTTCTTT.

The CDR3 nucleotides read TGTGCCAGCAGTCGCAACAGGTACTACGAGCAGTACTTC. This translates into CASSRNRYYEQYF. The chain carries TRBV28 and TRBJ2-7; D might be TRBD1 (5 bases). The V and J ends lost 5 bases and 3 bases respectively, with 11 bases between them. This CDR3 has 13 residues. Per germline, CDR1 MDHEN and CDR2 SYDVKM.

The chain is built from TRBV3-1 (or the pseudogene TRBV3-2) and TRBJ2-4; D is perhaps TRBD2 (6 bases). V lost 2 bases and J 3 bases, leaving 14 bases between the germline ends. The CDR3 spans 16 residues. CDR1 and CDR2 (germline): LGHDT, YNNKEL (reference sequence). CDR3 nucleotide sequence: TGTGCCAGCAGCCAAATTACGGGAGTAGGCAAAAACATTCAGTACTTC. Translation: CASSQITGVGKNIQYF.

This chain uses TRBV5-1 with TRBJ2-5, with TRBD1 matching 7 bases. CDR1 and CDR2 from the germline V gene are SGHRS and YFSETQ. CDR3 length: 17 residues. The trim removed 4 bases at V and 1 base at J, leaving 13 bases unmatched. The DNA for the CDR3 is TGCGCCAGCAGCCGGAAAACAGGGGCCCCAAGCCAAGAGACCCAGTACTTC. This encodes CASSRKTGAPSQETQYF.

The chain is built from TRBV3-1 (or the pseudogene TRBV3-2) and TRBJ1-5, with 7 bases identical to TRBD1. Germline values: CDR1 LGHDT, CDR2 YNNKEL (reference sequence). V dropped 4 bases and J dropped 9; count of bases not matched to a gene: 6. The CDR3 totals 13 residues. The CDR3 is CASSRDRSPPQHF. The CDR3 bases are TGTGCCAGCAGCCGGGACAGATCCCCGCCCCAGCATTTT.

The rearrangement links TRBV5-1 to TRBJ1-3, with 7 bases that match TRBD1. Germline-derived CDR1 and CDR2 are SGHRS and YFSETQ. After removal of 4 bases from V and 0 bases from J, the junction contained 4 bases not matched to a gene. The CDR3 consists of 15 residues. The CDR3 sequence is CASSRTGDSGNTIYF. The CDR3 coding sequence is TGCGCCAGCAGCCGGACAGGAGACTCTGGAAACACCATATATTTT.